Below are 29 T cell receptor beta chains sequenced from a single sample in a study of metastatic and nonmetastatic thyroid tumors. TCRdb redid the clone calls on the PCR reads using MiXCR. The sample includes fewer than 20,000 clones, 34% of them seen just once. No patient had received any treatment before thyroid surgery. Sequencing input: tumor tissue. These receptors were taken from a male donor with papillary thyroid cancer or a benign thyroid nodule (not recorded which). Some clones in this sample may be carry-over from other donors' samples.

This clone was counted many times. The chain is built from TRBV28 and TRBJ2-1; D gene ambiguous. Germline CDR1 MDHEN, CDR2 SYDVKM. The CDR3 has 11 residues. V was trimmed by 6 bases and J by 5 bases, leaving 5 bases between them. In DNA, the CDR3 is TGTGCCAGCAGCCGCCACAATGAGCAGTTCTTC. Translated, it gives CASSRHNEQFF. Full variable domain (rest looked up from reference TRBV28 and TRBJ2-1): DVKVTQSSRYLVKRTGEKVFLECVQDMDHENMFWYRQDPGLGLRLIYFSYDVKMKEKGDIPEGYSVSREKKERFSLILESASTNQTSMYLCASSRHNEQFFGPGTRLTVL.

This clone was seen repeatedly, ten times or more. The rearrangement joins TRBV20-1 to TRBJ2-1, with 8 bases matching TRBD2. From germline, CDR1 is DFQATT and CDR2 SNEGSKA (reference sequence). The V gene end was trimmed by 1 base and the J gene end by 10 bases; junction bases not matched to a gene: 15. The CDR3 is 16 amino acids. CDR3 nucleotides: TGCAGTGCTAGAGGGCGTGGCGGGAGGCCGGAGCGCGAGCAGTTCTTC. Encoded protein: CSARGRGGRPEREQFF.

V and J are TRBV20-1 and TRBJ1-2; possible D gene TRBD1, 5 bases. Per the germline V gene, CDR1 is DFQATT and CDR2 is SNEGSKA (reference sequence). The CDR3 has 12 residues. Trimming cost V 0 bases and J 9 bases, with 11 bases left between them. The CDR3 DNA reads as TGCAGTGCTAGAGATTGGGACGAGAGCTACACCTTC. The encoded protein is CSARDWDESYTF.

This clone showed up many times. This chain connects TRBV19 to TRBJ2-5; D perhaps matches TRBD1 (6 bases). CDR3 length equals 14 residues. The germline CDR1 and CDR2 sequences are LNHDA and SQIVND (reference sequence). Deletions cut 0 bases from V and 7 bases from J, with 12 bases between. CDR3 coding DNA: TGTGCCAGTAGTATAGAGGCAGGGGCTATGACCCAGTACTTC. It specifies CASSIEAGAMTQYF.

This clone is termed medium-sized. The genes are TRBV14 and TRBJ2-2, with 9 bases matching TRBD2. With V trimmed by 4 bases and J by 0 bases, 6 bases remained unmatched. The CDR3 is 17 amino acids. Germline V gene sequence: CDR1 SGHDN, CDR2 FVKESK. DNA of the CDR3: TGTGCCAGCAGCCGGCCTAGCGGGGCGACGAACACCGGGGAGCTGTTTTTT. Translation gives CASSRPSGATNTGELFF.

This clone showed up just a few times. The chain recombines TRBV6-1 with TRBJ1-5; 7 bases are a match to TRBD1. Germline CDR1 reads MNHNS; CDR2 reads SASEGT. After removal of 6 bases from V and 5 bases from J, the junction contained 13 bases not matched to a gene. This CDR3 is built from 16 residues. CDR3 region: CASSLAVTGPDQPQHF. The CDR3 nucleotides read TGTGCCAGCAGCCTCGCCGTGACAGGGCCCGATCAGCCCCAGCATTTT.

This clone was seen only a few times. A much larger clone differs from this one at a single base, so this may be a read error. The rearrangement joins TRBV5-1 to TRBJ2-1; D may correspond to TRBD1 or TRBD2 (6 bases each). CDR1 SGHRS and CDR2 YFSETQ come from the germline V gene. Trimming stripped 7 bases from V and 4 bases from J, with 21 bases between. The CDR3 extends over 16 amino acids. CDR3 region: CASLPGGVELYNEQFF. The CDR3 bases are TGCGCCAGCCTCCCCGGGGGCGTAGAACTTTACAATGAGCAGTTCTTC.

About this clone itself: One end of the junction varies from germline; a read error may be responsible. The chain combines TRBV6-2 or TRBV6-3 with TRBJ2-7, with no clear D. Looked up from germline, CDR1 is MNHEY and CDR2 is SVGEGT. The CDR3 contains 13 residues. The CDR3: CASSLDAPYEHYF. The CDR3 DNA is TGTGCCAGCAGTTTGGACGCTCCCTACGAGCATTACTTC.

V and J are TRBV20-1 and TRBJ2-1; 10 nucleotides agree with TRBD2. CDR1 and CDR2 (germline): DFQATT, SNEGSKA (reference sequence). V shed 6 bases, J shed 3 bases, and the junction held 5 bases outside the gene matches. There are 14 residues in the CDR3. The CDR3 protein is CSATIAGGYNEQFF. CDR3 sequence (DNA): TGCAGTGCAACCATAGCGGGAGGCTACAATGAGCAGTTCTTC.

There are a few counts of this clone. For the CDR3, the DNA is TGTGCCAGCAGCTTAACGGCTAGCGGGATATCCAATGAGCAGTTCTTC. It translates to CASSLTASGISNEQFF. V gene TRBV7-3 combines with J gene TRBJ2-1, with 9 bases identical to TRBD2. V gave up 0 bases and J gave up 6 bases; unmatched junction bases: 6. The CDR3 totals 16 residues. The germline V gene has CDR1 SGHTA and CDR2 FQGTGA.

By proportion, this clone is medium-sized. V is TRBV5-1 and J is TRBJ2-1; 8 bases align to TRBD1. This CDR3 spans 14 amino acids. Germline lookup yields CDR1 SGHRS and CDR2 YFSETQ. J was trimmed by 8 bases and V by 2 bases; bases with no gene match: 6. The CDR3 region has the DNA TGCGCCAGCAGCTTACGGACAGGGCGGGATGAGCAGTTCTTC. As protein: CASSLRTGRDEQFF.

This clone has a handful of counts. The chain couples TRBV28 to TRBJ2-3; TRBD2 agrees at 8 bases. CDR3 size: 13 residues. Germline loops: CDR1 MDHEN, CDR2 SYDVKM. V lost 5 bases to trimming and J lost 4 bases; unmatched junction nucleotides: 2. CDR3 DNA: TGTGCCAGCAGTGATAGCGGGGCAGATACGCAGTATTTT. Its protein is CASSDSGADTQYF.

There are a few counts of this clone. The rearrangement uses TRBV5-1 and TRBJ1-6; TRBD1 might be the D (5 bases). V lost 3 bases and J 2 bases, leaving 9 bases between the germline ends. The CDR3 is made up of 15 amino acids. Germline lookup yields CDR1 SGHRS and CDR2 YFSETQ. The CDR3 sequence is CASSWQGPYNSPLHF. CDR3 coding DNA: TGCGCCAGCAGCTGGCAGGGCCCCTATAATTCACCCCTCCACTTT. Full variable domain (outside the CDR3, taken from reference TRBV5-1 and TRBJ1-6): KAGVTQTPRYLIKTRGQQVTLSCSPISGHRSVSWYQQTPGQGLQFLFEYFSETQRNKGNFPGRFSGRQFSNSRSEMNVSTLELGDSALYLCASSWQGPYNSPLHFGNGTRLTVT.

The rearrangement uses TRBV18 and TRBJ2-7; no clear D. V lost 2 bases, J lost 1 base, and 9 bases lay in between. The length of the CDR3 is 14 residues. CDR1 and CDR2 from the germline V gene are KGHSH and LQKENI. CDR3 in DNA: TGTGCCAGCTCACCAGTAGGTCAGTCCTACGAGCAGTACTTC. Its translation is CASSPVGQSYEQYF.

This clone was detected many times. The CDR3 DNA reads as TGTGCCAGTAGTATTCAGGTTGGGGGCGTTACTGAAGCTTTCTTT. Translating it yields CASSIQVGGVTEAFF. The V and J genes are TRBV19 and TRBJ1-1, with a possible D match to TRBD1 (6 bases). CDR3 length equals 15 residues. Germline V gene lookup returns CDR1 LNHDA and CDR2 SQIVND (reference sequence). V dropped 3 bases and J dropped 5 bases, with 16 bases sitting between them.

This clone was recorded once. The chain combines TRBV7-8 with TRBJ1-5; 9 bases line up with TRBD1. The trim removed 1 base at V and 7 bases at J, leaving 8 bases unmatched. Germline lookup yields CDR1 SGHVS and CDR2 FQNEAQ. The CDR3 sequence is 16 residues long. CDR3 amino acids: CASSLDGTGTGQPQHF. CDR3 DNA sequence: TGTGCCAGCAGCTTAGATGGGACAGGGACGGGGCAGCCCCAGCATTTT.

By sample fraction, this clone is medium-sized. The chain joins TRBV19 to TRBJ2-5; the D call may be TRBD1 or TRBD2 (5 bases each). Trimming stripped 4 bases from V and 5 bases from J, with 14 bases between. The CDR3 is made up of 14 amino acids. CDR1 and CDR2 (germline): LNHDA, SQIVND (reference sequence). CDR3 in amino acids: CASSSWDRRETQYF. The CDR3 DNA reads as TGTGCCAGTAGTAGCTGGGACCGGAGGGAGACCCAGTACTTC.

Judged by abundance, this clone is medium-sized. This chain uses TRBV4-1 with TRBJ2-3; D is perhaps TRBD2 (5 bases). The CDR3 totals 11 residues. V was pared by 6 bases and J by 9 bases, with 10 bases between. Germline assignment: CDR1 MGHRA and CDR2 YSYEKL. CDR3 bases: TGCGCCAGCAGGGTCGAGGGAACGCAGTATTTT. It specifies CASRVEGTQYF.

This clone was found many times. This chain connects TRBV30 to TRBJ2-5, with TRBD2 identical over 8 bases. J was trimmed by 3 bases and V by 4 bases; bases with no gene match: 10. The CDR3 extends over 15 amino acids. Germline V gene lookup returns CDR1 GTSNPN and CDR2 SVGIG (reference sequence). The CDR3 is CAWIFPGGAEETQYF. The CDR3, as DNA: TGTGCCTGGATTTTCCCCGGGGGGGCGGAAGAGACCCAGTACTTC.

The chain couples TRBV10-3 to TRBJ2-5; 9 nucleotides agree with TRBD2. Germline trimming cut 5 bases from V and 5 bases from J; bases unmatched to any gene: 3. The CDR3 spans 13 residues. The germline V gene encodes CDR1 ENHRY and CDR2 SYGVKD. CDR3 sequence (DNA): TGTGCCATCAGTAAGGGACTAGCCGAGACCCAGTACTTC. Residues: CAISKGLAETQYF.

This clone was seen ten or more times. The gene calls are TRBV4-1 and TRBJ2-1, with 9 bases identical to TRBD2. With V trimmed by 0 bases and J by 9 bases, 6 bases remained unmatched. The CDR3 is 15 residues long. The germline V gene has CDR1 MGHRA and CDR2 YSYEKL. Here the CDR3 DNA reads TGCGCCAGCAGCCAAGAAAGCGGGAGGAAGTTTGAGCAGTTCTTC. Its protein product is CASSQESGRKFEQFF.

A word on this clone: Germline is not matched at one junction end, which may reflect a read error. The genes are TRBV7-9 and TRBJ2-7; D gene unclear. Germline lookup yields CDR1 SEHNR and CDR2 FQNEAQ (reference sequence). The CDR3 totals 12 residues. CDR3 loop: CAISAISYEQYF. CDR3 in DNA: TGTGCCATCAGCGCAATCTCCTACGAGCAGTACTTC. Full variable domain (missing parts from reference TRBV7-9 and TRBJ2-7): DTGVSQNPRHKITKRGQNVTFRCDPISEHNRLYWYRQTLGQGPEFLTYFQNEAQLEKSRLLSDRFSAERPKGSFSTLEIQRTEQGDSAMYLCAISAISYEQYFGPGTRLTVT.

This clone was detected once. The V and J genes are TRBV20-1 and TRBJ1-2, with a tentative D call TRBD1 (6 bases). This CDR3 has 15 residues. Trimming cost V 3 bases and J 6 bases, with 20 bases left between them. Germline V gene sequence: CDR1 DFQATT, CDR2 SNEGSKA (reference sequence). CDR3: CSASFPGVLQHGYTF. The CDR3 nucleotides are TGCAGTGCTAGCTTCCCAGGGGTTTTGCAGCATGGCTACACCTTC.

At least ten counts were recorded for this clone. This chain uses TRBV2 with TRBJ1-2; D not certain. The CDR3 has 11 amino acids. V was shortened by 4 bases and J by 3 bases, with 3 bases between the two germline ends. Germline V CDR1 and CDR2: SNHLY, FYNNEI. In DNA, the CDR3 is TGTGCCAGCAGTGGACACTATGGCTACACCTTC. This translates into CASSGHYGYTF. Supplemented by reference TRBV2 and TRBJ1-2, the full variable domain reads EPEVTQTPSHQVTQMGQEVILRCVPISNHLYFYWYRQILGQKVEFLVSFYNNEISEKSEIFDDQFSVERPDGSNFTLKIRSTKLEDSAMYFCASSGHYGYTFGSGTRLTVV.

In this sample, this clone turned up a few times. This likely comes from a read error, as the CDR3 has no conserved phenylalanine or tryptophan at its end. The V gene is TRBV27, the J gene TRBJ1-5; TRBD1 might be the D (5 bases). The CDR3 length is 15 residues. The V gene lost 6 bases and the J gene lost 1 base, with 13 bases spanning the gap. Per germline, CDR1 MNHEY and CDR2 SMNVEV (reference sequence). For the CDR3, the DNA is TGTGCCAGCAGACAGGAAAGGCTAAGCAATCAGCCCCAGCATCTT. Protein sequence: CASRQERLSNQPQHL.

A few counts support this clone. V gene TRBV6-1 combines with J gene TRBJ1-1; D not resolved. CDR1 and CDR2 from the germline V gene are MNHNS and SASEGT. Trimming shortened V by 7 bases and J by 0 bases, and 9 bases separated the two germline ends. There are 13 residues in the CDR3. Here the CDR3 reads CASTGDLNTEAFF. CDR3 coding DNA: TGTGCCAGCACCGGGGATTTGAACACTGAAGCTTTCTTT.

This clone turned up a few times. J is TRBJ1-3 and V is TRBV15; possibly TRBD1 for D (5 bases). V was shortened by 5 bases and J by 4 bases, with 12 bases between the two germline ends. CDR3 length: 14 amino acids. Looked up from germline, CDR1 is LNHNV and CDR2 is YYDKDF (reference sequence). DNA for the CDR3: TGTGCCACCAGCGGGGGGGAGAGAGGAAACACCATATATTTT. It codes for CATSGGERGNTIYF.

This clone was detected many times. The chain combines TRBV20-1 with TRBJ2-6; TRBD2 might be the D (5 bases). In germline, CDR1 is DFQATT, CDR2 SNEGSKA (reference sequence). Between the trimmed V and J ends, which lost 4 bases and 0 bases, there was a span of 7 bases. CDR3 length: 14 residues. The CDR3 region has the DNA TGCAGTGCTACTCGGGGCTCTGGGGCCAACGTCCTGACTTTC. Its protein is CSATRGSGANVLTF.

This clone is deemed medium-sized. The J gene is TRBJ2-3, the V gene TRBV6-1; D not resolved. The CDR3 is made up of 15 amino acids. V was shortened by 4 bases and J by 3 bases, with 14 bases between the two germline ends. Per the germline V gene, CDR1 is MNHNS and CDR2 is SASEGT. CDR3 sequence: CASSAPYPGTDTQYF. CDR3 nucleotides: TGTGCCAGCAGTGCCCCATACCCCGGAACAGATACGCAGTATTTT.